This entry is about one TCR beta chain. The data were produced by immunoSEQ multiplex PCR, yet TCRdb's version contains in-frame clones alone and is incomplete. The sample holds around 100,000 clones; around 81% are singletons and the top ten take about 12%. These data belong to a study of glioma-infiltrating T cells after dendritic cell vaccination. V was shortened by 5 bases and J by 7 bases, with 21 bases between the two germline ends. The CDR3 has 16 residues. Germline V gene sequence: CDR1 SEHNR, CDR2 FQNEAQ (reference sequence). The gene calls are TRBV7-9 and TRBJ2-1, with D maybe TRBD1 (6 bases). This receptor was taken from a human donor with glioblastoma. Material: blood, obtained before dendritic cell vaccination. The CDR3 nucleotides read TGTGCCAGCAGCCAACCCGCCTCCTACAGGGCTAATGAGCAGTTCTTC. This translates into CASSQPASYRANEQFF.